The rows below give T cell receptor beta chains drawn from one sample of a study of identical twins. A single record per CDR3 protein comes from TCRdb applying MiXCR to the 5' RACE reads. The sample lists hundreds of thousands of distinct CDR3 sequences, less than 25% seen once, with around 4.4% in the top ten. This same sample was also taken into another study, of T cells expressing NK-cell markers.

The sample consisted of PBMCs. These receptors originate from a woman between 18 and 29 years old in good health. The CDR3 runs from the conserved cysteine through the conserved F or W. The D gene is left open where the match is weak. Size tells how often a clone was seen (once, few, many) or the class of an expanded clone, and some rows leave it out.

cdr3_aa: CASSQVRLAPQYF; cdr3_nt: TGTGCCAGCAGCCAAGTGAGACTAGCGCCGCAGTATTTT; v_call: TRBV14; j_call: TRBJ2-3; clone_size: .; d_call: TRBD2
cdr3_aa: CASSLRLAGTDTQYF; cdr3_nt: TGTGCCAGCAGTTTACGACTAGCGGGCACAGATACGCAGTATTTT; v_call: TRBV27; j_call: TRBJ2-3; clone_size: many; d_call: TRBD2
cdr3_aa: CSARLVEYYNEQFF; cdr3_nt: TGCAGTGCTAGACTCGTCGAATACTACAATGAGCAGTTCTTC; v_call: TRBV20-1; j_call: TRBJ2-1; clone_size: .; d_call: .
cdr3_aa: CASVEGETQYF; cdr3_nt: TGTGCCAGCGTAGAGGGGGAGACCCAGTACTTC; v_call: TRBV21-1; j_call: TRBJ2-5; clone_size: .; d_call: .
cdr3_aa: CASRWGGGSYNEQFF; cdr3_nt: TGTGCCAGCAGATGGGGGGGAGGCTCCTACAATGAGCAGTTCTTC; v_call: TRBV7-9; j_call: TRBJ2-1; clone_size: many; d_call: TRBD2
cdr3_aa: CAISEAHNEQFF; cdr3_nt: TGTGCCATCAGTGAGGCCCACAATGAGCAGTTCTTC; v_call: TRBV10-3; j_call: TRBJ2-1; clone_size: few; d_call: .
cdr3_aa: CASNSLSGRNLEQFF; cdr3_nt: TGTGCCAGCAATTCCCTTAGCGGGAGGAATCTTGAGCAGTTCTTC; v_call: TRBV27; j_call: TRBJ2-1; clone_size: few; d_call: TRBD2
cdr3_aa: CASSLEGSRNTEAFF; cdr3_nt: TGCGCCAGCAGCTTAGAGGGCAGCCGGAACACTGAAGCTTTCTTT; v_call: TRBV5-1; j_call: TRBJ1-1; clone_size: few; d_call: .
cdr3_aa: CASARDSAYEQYF; cdr3_nt: TGCGCCAGCGCCCGGGACAGTGCCTACGAGCAGTACTTC; v_call: TRBV4-3; j_call: TRBJ2-7; clone_size: many; d_call: TRBD1
cdr3_aa: CSLTSGGELFF; cdr3_nt: TGCAGCCTTACTAGCGGCGGGGAGCTGTTTTTT; v_call: TRBV20-1; j_call: TRBJ2-2; clone_size: .; d_call: TRBD2
cdr3_aa: CASSGGLAEDYEQYF; cdr3_nt: TGTGCCAGCAGCGGAGGACTAGCGGAAGACTACGAGCAGTACTTC; v_call: TRBV7-9; j_call: TRBJ2-7; clone_size: few; d_call: TRBD2